These 8 T cell receptor beta chains share one sample of origin, sequenced in a study of cytotoxic CD8 clonotypes in ibrutinib-treated CLL. Only in-frame clones appear in the TCRdb table, and some are missing; sequencing was by immunoSEQ multiplex PCR. The sample lists 100,000 to 150,000 clones, over 75% seen once, with roughly 2% in the top ten. Specimen: PBMCs, collected after 24 months of ibrutinib treatment. The receptors come from a human donor with chronic lymphocytic leukemia.

This clone was seen once. The chain has TRBV2 and TRBJ2-1, with 15 bases that match TRBD2. The CDR3 length is 16 residues. Unmatched junction bases numbered 5, after V lost 5 bases and J lost 6 bases. Per the germline V gene, CDR1 is SNHLY and CDR2 is FYNNEI. CDR3 nucleotides: TGTGCCAGCAGTAGGACTAGCGGGAGGGCGCGCAATGAGCAGTTCTTC. Protein sequence: CASSRTSGRARNEQFF.

This clone was observed a few times. The gene calls are TRBV28 and TRBJ1-6; tentative D call: TRBD1 (5 bases). The CDR3 is 13 amino acids. V shed 3 bases and J shed 7 bases, with 7 bases lying between them. Germline loops: CDR1 MDHEN, CDR2 SYDVKM. The CDR3 DNA is TGTGCCAGCAGTTTTGAGGGGAATTCACCCCTCCACTTT. The encoded protein is CASSFEGNSPLHF.

The chain links TRBV9 to TRBJ1-1, with TRBD1 identical over 7 bases. The CDR3 has 13 residues. The germline V gene has CDR1 SGDLS and CDR2 YYNGEE. J lost 7 bases, V lost 0 bases, and 3 bases had no gene match. The chain's CDR3 is CASSVGYRGEAFF. CDR3 nucleotide sequence: TGTGCCAGCAGCGTAGGATACAGGGGTGAAGCTTTCTTT.

V usage is TRBV14 and J usage is TRBJ2-3; 14 nucleotides line up with TRBD2. This CDR3 contains 17 residues. Germline CDR1 SGHDN, CDR2 FVKESK. With 1 base clipped from V and 6 bases from J, the junction kept 6 bases outside the gene matches. DNA of the CDR3: TGTGCCAGCAGCCAAGTTAAGGGACTAGCGGGGGCGGATACGCAGTATTTT. Translated: CASSQVKGLAGADTQYF.

The V gene is TRBV29-1, the J gene TRBJ2-7; D gene ambiguous. With 4 bases removed from V and 3 bases from J, the gap between germline ends came to 4 bases. This CDR3 region has 10 residues. Germline CDR1 reads SQVTM; CDR2 reads ANQGSEA. CDR3 DNA sequence: TGCAGCGTTGCAGACTACGAGCAGTACTTC. Amino acids: CSVADYEQYF.

CDR3: CASSKWRDADTQYF. The CDR3 bases are TGTGCCAGCAGCAAATGGAGGGATGCAGATACGCAGTATTTT. V usage is TRBV21-1 and J usage is TRBJ2-3; the table assigns TRBD2, which was not confirmed against the DNA. TRBV21-1 is recorded as a pseudogene. This CDR3 region has 14 residues.

V is TRBV18 and J is TRBJ2-7; 8 bases align to TRBD1. Germline CDR1 is KGHSH and CDR2 is LQKENI. Trimming cost V 5 bases and J 7 bases; bases outside gene matches: 10. The CDR3 loop spans 14 amino acids. In DNA, the CDR3 is TGTGCCAGCTCAATTCAGGGGGCTTCGAGAGAGCAGTACTTC. Encoded protein: CASSIQGASREQYF.

The CDR3, as DNA: TGCAGCGTTGAAAAAACAGAGACCCAGTACTTC. It encodes CSVEKTETQYF. V gene TRBV29-1 combines with J gene TRBJ2-5; D uncertain. CDR1 and CDR2 from the germline V gene are SQVTM and ANQGSEA. This CDR3 is built from 11 residues. V shed 2 bases and J shed 4 bases, with 5 bases lying between them.